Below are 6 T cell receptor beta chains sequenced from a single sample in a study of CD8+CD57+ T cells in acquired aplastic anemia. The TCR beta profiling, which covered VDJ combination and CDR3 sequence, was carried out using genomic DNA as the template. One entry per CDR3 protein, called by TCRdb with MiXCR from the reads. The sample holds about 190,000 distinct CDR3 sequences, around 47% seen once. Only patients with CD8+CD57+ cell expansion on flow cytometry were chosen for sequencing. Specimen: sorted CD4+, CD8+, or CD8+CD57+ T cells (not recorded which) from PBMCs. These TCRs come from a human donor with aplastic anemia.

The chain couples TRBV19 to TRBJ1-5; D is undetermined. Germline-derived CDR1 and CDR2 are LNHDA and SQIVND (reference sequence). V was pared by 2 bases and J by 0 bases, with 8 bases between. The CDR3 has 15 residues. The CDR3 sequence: CASSITPYSNQPQHF. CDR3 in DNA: TGTGCCAGTAGTATAACCCCATATAGCAATCAGCCCCAGCATTTT.

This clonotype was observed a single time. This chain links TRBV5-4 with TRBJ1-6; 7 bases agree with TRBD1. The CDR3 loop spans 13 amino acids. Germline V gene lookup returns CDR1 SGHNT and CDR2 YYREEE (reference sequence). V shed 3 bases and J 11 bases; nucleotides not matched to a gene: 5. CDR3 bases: TGTGCCAGCAGCTCCTTGGACAGGCCACCCCTCCACTTT. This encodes CASSSLDRPPLHF.

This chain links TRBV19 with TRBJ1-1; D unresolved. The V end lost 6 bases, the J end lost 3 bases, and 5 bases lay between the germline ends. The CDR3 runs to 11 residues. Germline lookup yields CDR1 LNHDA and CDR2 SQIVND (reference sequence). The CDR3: CASSLYTEAFF. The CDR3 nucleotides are TGTGCCAGTAGCCTTTACACTGAAGCTTTCTTT.

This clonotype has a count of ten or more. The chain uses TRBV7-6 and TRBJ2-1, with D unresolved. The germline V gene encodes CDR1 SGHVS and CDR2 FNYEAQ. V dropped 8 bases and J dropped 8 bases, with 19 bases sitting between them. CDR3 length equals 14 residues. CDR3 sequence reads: CASSNIVLTYEQFF. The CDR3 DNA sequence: TGTGCCAGCTCAAACATCGTTCTAACCTATGAGCAGTTCTTC. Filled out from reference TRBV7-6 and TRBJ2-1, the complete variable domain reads GAGVSQSPRYKVTKRGQDVALRCDPISGHVSLYWYRQALGQGPEFLTYFNYEAQQDKSGLPNDRFSAERPEGSISTLTIQRTEQRDSAMYRCASSNIVLTYEQFFGPGTRLTVL.

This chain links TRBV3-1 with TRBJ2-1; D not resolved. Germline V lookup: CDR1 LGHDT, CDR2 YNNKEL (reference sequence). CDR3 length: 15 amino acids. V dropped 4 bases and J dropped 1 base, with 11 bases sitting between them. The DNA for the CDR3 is TGTGCCAGCAGCCTACGGAACGGGTCCTACAATGAGCAGTTCTTC. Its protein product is CASSLRNGSYNEQFF.

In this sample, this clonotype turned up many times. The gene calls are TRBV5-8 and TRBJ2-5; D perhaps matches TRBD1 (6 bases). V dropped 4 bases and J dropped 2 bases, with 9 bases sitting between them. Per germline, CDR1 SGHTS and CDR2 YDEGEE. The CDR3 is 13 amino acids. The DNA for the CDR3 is TGTGCCAGCAGCCGGGACATACAAGAGACCCAGTACTTC. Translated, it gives CASSRDIQETQYF.